Each of the 21 T cell receptor beta chains below was sequenced from the same sample in a study of shared clonotypes between healthy human individuals. Some clones are missing from TCRdb's copy, which holds only in-frame ones; the method was immunoSEQ multiplex PCR. The sample carries a few million clones, 80% to 95% recorded once. The specimen sequenced was naive CD4+ T cells from PBMCs. This sample's subset: CD45RA+ positively selected. The receptors were sampled from a man between 18 and 29 years old in good health. Some clones in this sample may be carry-over from other donors' samples.

The gene calls are TRBV28 and TRBJ1-5; D unresolved. V was shortened by 2 bases and J by 0 bases, with 8 bases between the two germline ends. Germline-derived CDR1 and CDR2 are MDHEN and SYDVKM. CDR3 length equals 15 residues. CDR3 in DNA: TGTGCCAGCAGTTTAACACTTTATAGCAATCAGCCCCAGCATTTT. Protein sequence: CASSLTLYSNQPQHF.

V and J are TRBV28 and TRBJ1-2; maybe TRBD1 (6 bases). Per the germline V gene, CDR1 is MDHEN and CDR2 is SYDVKM. V was trimmed by 10 bases and J by 5 bases, leaving 14 bases between them. The CDR3 is 12 amino acids. The CDR3 loop is CATSGQIYGYTF. The CDR3 DNA sequence: TGTGCCACCTCTGGACAGATTTATGGCTACACCTTC.

The J gene is TRBJ2-7, the V gene TRBV7-3, with TRBD2 matching 11 bases. Germline loops: CDR1 SGHTA, CDR2 FQGTGA. V trimming: 4 bases; J trimming: 4 bases; junction bases outside the gene matches: 6. The CDR3 consists of 15 residues. In DNA form, the CDR3 reads TGTGCCAGCAGCTCCCGGGGACTAGCGGATTACGAGCAGTACTTC. It encodes CASSSRGLADYEQYF.

The V and J genes are TRBV28 and TRBJ1-5; 7 bases are a match to TRBD1. The CDR3 length is 13 residues. Germline-derived CDR1 and CDR2 are MDHEN and SYDVKM. The trim removed 5 bases at V and 9 bases at J, leaving 7 bases unmatched. The CDR3 protein is CASSGTRDRPQHF. In DNA, the CDR3 is TGTGCCAGCAGTGGGACGAGGGACAGGCCCCAGCATTTT. Full variable domain (remainder filled in from reference TRBV28 and TRBJ1-5): DVKVTQSSRYLVKRTGEKVFLECVQDMDHENMFWYRQDPGLGLRLIYFSYDVKMKEKGDIPEGYSVSREKKERFSLILESASTNQTSMYLCASSGTRDRPQHFGDGTRLSIL.

The genes are TRBV7-3 and TRBJ2-5; a possible D gene is TRBD2 (5 bases). Trimming stripped 5 bases from V and 1 base from J, with 11 bases between. CDR1 is SGHTA and CDR2 is FQGTGA in the germline V gene. The CDR3 loop spans 14 amino acids. CDR3 nucleotides: TGTGCCAGCAGCATCAGCGGATCCCAAGAGACCCAGTACTTC. It specifies CASSISGSQETQYF.

This clone was seen more than once but under ten times. The V gene is TRBV6-1, the J gene TRBJ1-1, with D maybe TRBD1 (6 bases). V gave up 6 bases and J gave up 11 bases, with 16 bases separating them. The CDR3 loop spans 12 amino acids. Germline V gives CDR1 MNHNS, CDR2 SASEGT. The chain's CDR3 is CASRLSGDEAFF. The CDR3, as DNA: TGTGCCAGCAGACTATCAGGGGATGAGGCTTTCTTT.

The chain links TRBV5-6 to TRBJ1-6; D not resolved. V lost 2 bases, J lost 0 bases, and 9 bases lay in between. This CDR3 is built from 16 residues. Germline V gene lookup returns CDR1 SGHDT and CDR2 YYEEEE. As DNA, the CDR3 is TGTGCCAGCAGCTTACAATCTCGCTCCTATAATTCACCCCTCCACTTT. It codes for CASSLQSRSYNSPLHF.

The chain combines TRBV5-1 with TRBJ1-1; a weak D match, TRBD1 (5 bases). From germline, CDR1 is SGHRS and CDR2 YFSETQ. This CDR3 contains 15 residues. Trimming pared 0 bases from V and 5 bases from J, leaving 14 bases between. The CDR3: CASSLGQIEGTEAFF. The CDR3 DNA follows: TGCGCCAGCAGCTTGGGACAGATCGAGGGGACTGAAGCTTTCTTT.

The V call is TRBV28, the J call TRBJ2-7; TRBD1 matches 8 bases. Germline V gene data show CDR1 as MDHEN and CDR2 as SYDVKM. V lost 5 bases and J lost 7; bases outside the gene matches: 10. This CDR3 has 14 residues. CDR3 protein: CASSAGGAGREQYF. The DNA for the CDR3 is TGTGCCAGCAGTGCAGGGGGCGCAGGGAGGGAGCAGTACTTC.

This chain links TRBV19 with TRBJ2-2; 7 positions match TRBD1. CDR1 is LNHDA, CDR2 SQIVND, per germline (reference sequence). The CDR3 has 15 amino acids. V lost 3 bases and J lost 2; bases outside the gene matches: 3. The CDR3 DNA follows: TGTGCCAGTAGTATCGACAGGGTTAACACCGGGGAGCTGTTTTTT. Translated: CASSIDRVNTGELFF.

V and J are TRBV9 and TRBJ2-2, with D unclear. V lost 6 bases and J lost 7, with 7 bases in between. This CDR3 has 11 residues. CDR1 is SGDLS and CDR2 is YYNGEE in the germline V gene. This CDR3 reads CASNSDGELFF. DNA for the CDR3: TGTGCCAGCAACTCCGACGGGGAGCTGTTTTTT.

The chain combines TRBV9 with TRBJ2-7; 7 nucleotides align to TRBD2. Unmatched junction bases numbered 5, after V lost 2 bases and J lost 0 bases. The CDR3 covers 15 residues. Looked up from germline, CDR1 is SGDLS and CDR2 is YYNGEE. The CDR3 is CASSVSGLNSYEQYF. In DNA form, the CDR3 reads TGTGCCAGCAGCGTTTCGGGACTAAACTCCTACGAGCAGTACTTC.

The rearrangement joins TRBV2 to TRBJ2-3, with TRBD2 matching over 11 bases. There are 15 residues in the CDR3. The germline CDR1 and CDR2 sequences are SNHLY and FYNNEI. Losses at the gene ends were 6 bases for V and 2 bases for J; bases not matched to a gene: 4. CDR3 DNA sequence: TGTGCCAGCAGGAAGGGACTAGCGGACACAGATACGCAGTATTTT. This sequence encodes CASRKGLADTDTQYF.

The rearrangement links TRBV6-6 to TRBJ1-5; no clear D gene. Trimming took 5 bases from V and 7 from J, leaving 9 bases between them. Germline values: CDR1 MNHNY, CDR2 SVGAGI (reference sequence). This CDR3 comprises 12 residues. The CDR3: CASSPPPQPQHF. DNA of the CDR3: TGTGCCAGCAGTCCGCCCCCCCAGCCCCAGCATTTT.

The chain is built from TRBV27 and TRBJ1-4; TRBD1 is a possible D gene (6 bases). The V gene lost 6 bases and the J gene lost 8 bases, with 22 bases spanning the gap. Per germline, CDR1 MNHEY and CDR2 SMNVEV (reference sequence). The CDR3 extends over 16 amino acids. As DNA, the CDR3 is TGTGCCAGCAGCCCAACCACGACAGGACGGGGCGAAAAACTGTTTTTT. Encoded protein: CASSPTTTGRGEKLFF.

The V call is TRBV4-1, the J call TRBJ2-1; D gene uncertain. V lost 1 base and J lost 4, with 8 bases in between. This CDR3 has 14 amino acids. Germline values: CDR1 MGHRA, CDR2 YSYEKL. CDR3: CASSQAYTYNEQFF. In nucleotides, the CDR3 is TGCGCCAGCAGCCAAGCCTACACGTACAATGAGCAGTTCTTC.

The V call is TRBV21-1, the J call TRBJ1-2. TRBV21-1 is a listed pseudogene. CDR3 length equals 15 residues. This CDR3 is CASSKVGTPSYGYTF. The CDR3 DNA reads TGTGCCAGCAGCAAAGTAGGTACACCCTCCTATGGCTACACCTTC.

The rearrangement uses TRBV29-1 and TRBJ2-1; the D gene is possibly TRBD1 (6 bases). The CDR3 extends over 13 amino acids. V was shortened by 2 bases and J by 15 bases, with 20 bases between the two germline ends. Germline CDR1 reads SQVTM; CDR2 reads ANQGSEA. The CDR3 coding sequence is TGCAGCGTTGAACAGGGGACGAGGGGGATACCGTTCTTC. Encoded protein: CSVEQGTRGIPFF.

This sequence joins TRBV19 and TRBJ1-1, with D perhaps matching TRBD1 (5 bases). Between the trimmed V and J ends, which lost 2 bases and 2 bases, there was a span of 9 bases. From germline, CDR1 is LNHDA and CDR2 SQIVND (reference sequence). CDR3 length equals 14 residues. This CDR3 reads CASSIRRANTEAFF. In DNA form, the CDR3 reads TGTGCCAGTAGTATACGCAGGGCAAACACTGAAGCTTTCTTT.

This clone was seen a single time. CDR3 loop: CASSSMGTDVGNTIYF. The CDR3 DNA sequence: TGTGCCAGCTCATCAATGGGGACGGACGTAGGAAACACCATATATTTT. The chain joins TRBV18 to TRBJ1-3; possibly TRBD1 for D (5 bases). Between the trimmed V and J ends, which lost 5 bases and 4 bases, there was a span of 18 bases. The CDR3 has 16 amino acids. Looked up from germline, CDR1 is KGHSH and CDR2 is LQKENI.

V usage is TRBV27 and J usage is TRBJ2-7, with D uncertain. The CDR3 runs to 15 residues. Trimming removed 6 bases from V and 3 bases from J, with 18 bases in between. Germline loops: CDR1 MNHEY, CDR2 SMNVEV (reference sequence). This chain's CDR3 is CASRQIPKGDYEQYF. The CDR3 bases are TGTGCCAGCAGGCAGATCCCTAAGGGTGACTACGAGCAGTACTTC.